Listed below are T cell receptor beta chains from one sample, sequenced in a study of CD8+CD57+ T cells in acquired aplastic anemia. One entry per CDR3 protein, called by TCRdb with MiXCR from the reads. The data contain around 180,000 distinct CDR3 sequences, around 60% of them singletons. Specimen: sorted CD4+, CD8+, or CD8+CD57+ T cells (not recorded which) from PBMCs. All receptors come from a human donor in good health. Both conserved end residues are part of each CDR3. Fields, in order: CDR3 length, V gene, D gene, J gene, clone size, CDR3 DNA, CDR3 protein. The D gene is left open where the match is weak. Part of the rows lack a size; the others show once, few, many or a class for expanded clones.

len: 12
v_gene: TRBV19
d_gene: TRBD1
j_gene: TRBJ2-7
abundance: .
CDR3nt: TGTGCCAGTAGTGAACAGGGGTTCGAGCAGTACTTC
CDR3aa: CASSEQGFEQYF

len: 14
v_gene: TRBV2
d_gene: TRBD1
j_gene: TRBJ2-3
abundance: once
CDR3nt: TGTGCCAGCAGTAAACGGGACAGGTCAGATACGCAGTATTTT
CDR3aa: CASSKRDRSDTQYF

len: 18
v_gene: TRBV15
d_gene: TRBD2
j_gene: TRBJ2-1
abundance: .
CDR3nt: TGTGCCACCAGCAGAGGTGACCGAAGGACTAGGGGTGGCAGTGAGCAGTTCTTC
CDR3aa: CATSRGDRRTRGGSEQFF

len: 14
v_gene: TRBV7-2
d_gene: .
j_gene: TRBJ2-7
abundance: few
CDR3nt: TGTGCCAGCAGCTTAGTGCCGGGGGCCTACGAGCAGTACTTC
CDR3aa: CASSLVPGAYEQYF

len: 8
v_gene: TRBV20-1
d_gene: .
j_gene: TRBJ1-2
abundance: many
CDR3nt: TGCAGTGCTTCACCCCATACCTTC
CDR3aa: CSASPHTF

len: 14
v_gene: TRBV9
d_gene: .
j_gene: TRBJ1-2
abundance: .
CDR3nt: TGTGCCAGCAGGACCCCGGCAGGGTTCTATGGCTACACCTTC
CDR3aa: CASRTPAGFYGYTF

len: 12
v_gene: TRBV20-1
d_gene: .
j_gene: TRBJ1-1
abundance: .
CDR3nt: TGCAGTGCTAGAGATGCGAACACTGAAGCTTTCTTT
CDR3aa: CSARDANTEAFF

len: 14
v_gene: TRBV7-7
d_gene: .
j_gene: TRBJ1-2
abundance: .
CDR3nt: TGTGCCAGCAGCAACGAGATTTCTAACTATGGCTACACCTTC
CDR3aa: CASSNEISNYGYTF

len: 17
v_gene: TRBV27
d_gene: .
j_gene: TRBJ2-1
abundance: few
CDR3nt: TGTGCCAGCGCCCCGGAGGGGGGAGGGCCTTTCTACAATGAGCAGTTCTTC
CDR3aa: CASAPEGGGPFYNEQFF

len: 14
v_gene: TRBV4-1
d_gene: .
j_gene: TRBJ2-5
abundance: many
CDR3nt: TGCGCCAGCAGCCAAGACCGGGGTGCGGAGACCCAGTACTTC
CDR3aa: CASSQDRGAETQYF

len: 15
v_gene: TRBV7-3
d_gene: .
j_gene: TRBJ2-3
abundance: .
CDR3nt: TGTGCCAGCAGGTGGACGGCAACTAGCACAGATACGCAGTATTTT
CDR3aa: CASRWTATSTDTQYF

len: 15
v_gene: TRBV12-3/TRBV12-4
d_gene: TRBD1
j_gene: TRBJ1-3
abundance: .
CDR3nt: TGTGCCAGCAGTTTAGGAGGGGGCGCGGGAAACACCATATATTTT
CDR3aa: CASSLGGGAGNTIYF

len: 15
v_gene: TRBV20-1
d_gene: .
j_gene: TRBJ2-1
abundance: .
CDR3nt: TGCAGTGCTAGAGAGGCGGGTCTCTCCTACAATGAGCAGTTCTTC
CDR3aa: CSAREAGLSYNEQFF

len: 12
v_gene: TRBV29-1
d_gene: TRBD2
j_gene: TRBJ2-7
abundance: .
CDR3nt: TGCAGCGTTGTAGCGGGAACCTACGAGCAGTACTTC
CDR3aa: CSVVAGTYEQYF

len: 12
v_gene: TRBV7-9
d_gene: .
j_gene: TRBJ1-5
abundance: .
CDR3nt: TGTGCCAGCGCGAGGGAAGATCAGCCCCAGCATTTT
CDR3aa: CASAREDQPQHF

len: 15
v_gene: TRBV7-6
d_gene: .
j_gene: TRBJ1-4
abundance: many
CDR3nt: TGTGCCAGCAGCCAAGAGTGGGGGGCACGGGAAAAACTGTTTTTT
CDR3aa: CASSQEWGAREKLFF

len: 15
v_gene: TRBV7-3
d_gene: TRBD1
j_gene: TRBJ2-7
abundance: .
CDR3nt: TGTGCCAGCAGCCCCGGGACAGGGGGGATCTACGAGCAGTACTTC
CDR3aa: CASSPGTGGIYEQYF

len: 13
v_gene: TRBV5-6
d_gene: .
j_gene: TRBJ1-2
abundance: .
CDR3nt: TGTGCCAGCAGCCGGACCGGGACGGAAGATCACACCTTC
CDR3aa: CASSRTGTEDHTF

len: 14
v_gene: TRBV10-2
d_gene: TRBD2
j_gene: TRBJ2-1
abundance: .
CDR3nt: TGCGCCAGCGTCAGCGGGAGGGCCATCAATGAGCAGTTCTTC
CDR3aa: CASVSGRAINEQFF

len: 13
v_gene: TRBV7-9
d_gene: .
j_gene: TRBJ2-1
abundance: .
CDR3nt: TGTGCCAGCAGTTGGGTTACCTCTTCAGAGCAGTTCTTC
CDR3aa: CASSWVTSSEQFF

len: 13
v_gene: TRBV7-6
d_gene: TRBD1
j_gene: TRBJ1-2
abundance: once
CDR3nt: TGTGCCAGCAGCTTCGGGACAGGGGGTGGCTACACCTTC
CDR3aa: CASSFGTGGGYTF

len: 14
v_gene: TRBV20-1
d_gene: .
j_gene: TRBJ1-1
abundance: .
CDR3nt: TGCAGTGCTAGAGAGTCACAGGCAAGCACTGAAGCTTTCTTT
CDR3aa: CSARESQASTEAFF

len: 13
v_gene: TRBV20-1
d_gene: TRBD2
j_gene: TRBJ2-5
abundance: once
CDR3nt: TGCAGTGCTGGGACTAGCGGGAGCGAGACCCAGTACTTC
CDR3aa: CSAGTSGSETQYF